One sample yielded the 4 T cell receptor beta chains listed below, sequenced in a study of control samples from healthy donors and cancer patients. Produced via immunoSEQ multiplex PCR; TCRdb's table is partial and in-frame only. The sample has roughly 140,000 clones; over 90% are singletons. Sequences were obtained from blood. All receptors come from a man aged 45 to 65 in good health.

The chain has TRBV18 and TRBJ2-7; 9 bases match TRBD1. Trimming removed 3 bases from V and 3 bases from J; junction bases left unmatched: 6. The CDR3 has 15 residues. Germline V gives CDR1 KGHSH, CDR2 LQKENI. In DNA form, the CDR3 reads TGTGCCAGCTCACCCCTGGACAGGGGTATCTACGAGCAGTACTTC. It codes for CASSPLDRGIYEQYF.

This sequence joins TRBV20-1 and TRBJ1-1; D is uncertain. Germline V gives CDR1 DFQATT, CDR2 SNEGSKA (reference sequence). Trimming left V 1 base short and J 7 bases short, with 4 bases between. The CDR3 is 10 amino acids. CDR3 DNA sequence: TGCAGTGCTAGAGGGAATGAAGCTTTCTTT. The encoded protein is CSARGNEAFF.

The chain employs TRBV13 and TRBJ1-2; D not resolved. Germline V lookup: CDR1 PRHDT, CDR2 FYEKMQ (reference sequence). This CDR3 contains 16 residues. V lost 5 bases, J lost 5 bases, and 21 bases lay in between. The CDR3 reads CASSIKGLGVFYGYTF. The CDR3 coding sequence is TGTGCCAGCAGCATTAAGGGCCTAGGAGTTTTTTATGGCTACACCTTC. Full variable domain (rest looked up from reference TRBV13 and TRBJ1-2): AAGVIQSPRHLIKEKRETATLKCYPIPRHDTVYWYQQGPGQDPQFLISFYEKMQSDKGSIPDRFSAQQFSDYHSELNMSSLELGDSALYFCASSIKGLGVFYGYTFGSGTRLTVV.

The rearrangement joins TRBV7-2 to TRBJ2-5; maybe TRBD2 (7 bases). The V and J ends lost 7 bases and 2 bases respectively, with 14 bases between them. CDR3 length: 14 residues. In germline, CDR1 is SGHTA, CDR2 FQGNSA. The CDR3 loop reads CASTWGGRQETQYF. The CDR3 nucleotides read TGTGCCAGCACCTGGGGGGGGCGGCAAGAGACCCAGTACTTC.